One and the same sample provided the 21 T cell receptor beta chains below, sequenced in a study of blood T cell repertoires in COVID-19. This table comes from immunoSEQ multiplex PCR, and its TCRdb copy is limited to in-frame clones, with some not included. The profile covers about 220,000 clones, with 88% appearing a single time and around 15% taken by the ten largest. The source material was PBMCs or T cells enriched from blood (not recorded which). Receptors originate from a woman in her forties or fifties with acute COVID-19.

The chain combines TRBV6-5 with TRBJ1-5, with D unclear. Germline V gene sequence: CDR1 MNHEY, CDR2 SVGAGI. The CDR3 contains 14 residues. Trimming stripped 6 bases from V and 1 base from J, with 10 bases between. Here the CDR3 DNA reads TGTGCCAGCAGCGATAGATGGAGCAATCAGCCCCAGCATTTT. Protein product: CASSDRWSNQPQHF.

The V call is TRBV5-1, the J call TRBJ2-1; the D gene is possibly TRBD1 (6 bases). Per germline, CDR1 SGHRS and CDR2 YFSETQ. Trimming removed 2 bases at V and 9 bases at J, with 15 bases between. CDR3 length: 14 residues. The CDR3 protein is CASSLQGAMREQFF. As DNA, the CDR3 is TGCGCCAGCAGCTTACAGGGAGCGATGCGTGAGCAGTTCTTC.

V usage is TRBV5-1 and J usage is TRBJ2-5; perhaps TRBD2 as D (5 bases). The germline V gene encodes CDR1 SGHRS and CDR2 YFSETQ. The V and J ends lost 0 bases and 5 bases respectively, with 11 bases between them. The CDR3 runs to 14 residues. The CDR3 nucleotides read TGCGCCAGCAGCTTGGTGAGGGCCGGGGAGACCCAGTACTTC. This gives the protein CASSLVRAGETQYF.

This clone has a handful of counts. The chain links TRBV10-3 to TRBJ2-7, with 8 nucleotides matching TRBD1. The length of the CDR3 is 14 residues. Per the germline V gene, CDR1 is ENHRY and CDR2 is SYGVKD. The V gene end was trimmed by 2 bases and the J gene end by 5 bases; junction bases not matched to a gene: 5. As DNA, the CDR3 is TGTGCCATCAGTGAGGCAGGGGGCTTCGACGAGCAGTACTTC. The encoded protein is CAISEAGGFDEQYF.

This clone was recorded once. The chain links TRBV28 to TRBJ1-1, with D maybe TRBD1 (5 bases). Trimming took 8 bases from V and 0 from J, leaving 10 bases between them. Germline V gene data show CDR1 as MDHEN and CDR2 as SYDVKM. The CDR3 spans 13 residues. The CDR3 sequence: CASRTPMNTEAFF. The CDR3 coding sequence is TGTGCCAGCCGGACACCCATGAACACTGAAGCTTTCTTT.

V usage is TRBV7-9 and J usage is TRBJ1-6, with D possibly matching TRBD1 (5 bases). Germline CDR1 is SEHNR and CDR2 is FQNEAQ (reference sequence). The CDR3 is 14 amino acids. Trimming removed 5 bases from V and 9 bases from J, with 14 bases in between. The CDR3 is CASSPYRGVSPLHF. The CDR3 DNA follows: TGTGCCAGCAGCCCCTACCGGGGGGTTTCACCCCTCCACTTT.

The chain couples TRBV6-2 or TRBV6-3 to TRBJ1-5, with 7 nucleotides matching TRBD1. Looked up from germline, CDR1 is MNHEY and CDR2 is SVGEGT. J gave up 7 bases and V 6 bases, and 12 bases lay outside the gene matches. There are 15 residues in the CDR3. CDR3 nucleotide sequence: TGTGCCAGCAGCAATTACAGGGGAAACGACCAGCCCCAGCATTTT. Residues: CASSNYRGNDQPQHF.

The chain couples TRBV7-2 to TRBJ2-7; 11 bases are a match to TRBD2. Germline V lookup: CDR1 SGHTA, CDR2 FQGNSA. V lost 2 bases and J lost 4; bases outside the gene matches: 4. The CDR3 sequence is 15 residues long. The CDR3 bases are TGTGCCAGCAGCTTAAGTACTAGCGGGAGTTACGAGCAGTACTTC. Translation: CASSLSTSGSYEQYF.

The CDR3 protein is CASSRQGAREQYF. The CDR3 DNA reads TGTGCCAGCAGTAGACAGGGGGCGCGGGAGCAGTACTTC. The rearrangement links TRBV12-3 or TRBV12-4 to TRBJ2-7, with 10 bases identical to TRBD1. The length of the CDR3 is 13 residues. Germline trimming cut 5 bases from V and 7 bases from J; bases unmatched to any gene: 5.

V is TRBV3-1 (or the pseudogene TRBV3-2) and J is TRBJ2-7; a weak D match, TRBD1 (6 bases). Trimming removed 4 bases from V and 2 bases from J, with 9 bases in between. CDR1 is LGHDT, CDR2 YNNKEL, per germline (reference sequence). The CDR3 has 13 residues. CDR3 loop: CASSPGHPYEQYF. CDR3 in DNA: TGTGCCAGCAGCCCGGGACACCCCTACGAGCAGTACTTC.

This rearrangement joins TRBV9 to TRBJ2-1; D is perhaps TRBD2 (5 bases). The CDR3 has 16 amino acids. In germline, CDR1 is SGDLS, CDR2 YYNGEE. V lost 0 bases and J 4 bases, leaving 14 bases between the germline ends. The CDR3 DNA reads as TGTGCCAGCAGCGTAGATTTTAGCGCCTGGTACAATGAGCAGTTCTTC. Translated: CASSVDFSAWYNEQFF.

This rearrangement joins TRBV11-1 to TRBJ1-1; D possibly corresponds to TRBD1 (5 bases). The CDR3 loop spans 14 amino acids. Germline CDR1 reads SGHAT; CDR2 reads FQDESV (reference sequence). V gave up 5 bases and J gave up 4 bases, with 14 bases separating them. The DNA for the CDR3 is TGTGCCAGCAGCCTCACGGGCGGGGGCACTGAAGCTTTCTTT. This sequence encodes CASSLTGGGTEAFF.

J is TRBJ2-3 and V is TRBV9; the D gene is possibly TRBD1 (6 bases). Trimming removed 4 bases from V and 2 bases from J, with 23 bases in between. CDR1 and CDR2 (germline): SGDLS, YYNGEE. The CDR3 contains 18 residues. CDR3 amino acids: CASSRGGTGNLLTDTQYF. The CDR3 DNA follows: TGTGCCAGCAGCCGAGGGGGAACCGGGAACCTCCTCACAGATACGCAGTATTTT.

The chain combines TRBV7-9 with TRBJ1-5; 7 nucleotides line up with TRBD1. J gave up 6 bases and V 4 bases, and 3 bases lay outside the gene matches. Germline V gives CDR1 SEHNR, CDR2 FQNEAQ (reference sequence). The CDR3 is 13 residues long. CDR3 sequence: CASSSTGVQPQHF. The CDR3 nucleotides are TGTGCCAGCAGCTCTACAGGGGTTCAGCCCCAGCATTTT.

The genes are TRBV19 and TRBJ1-3; 7 nucleotides agree with TRBD1. The germline V gene encodes CDR1 LNHDA and CDR2 SQIVND (reference sequence). CDR3 length equals 16 residues. V lost 7 bases and J lost 2; bases outside the gene matches: 11. The CDR3 bases are TGTGCCAGTAACCCCAACATCGACAGGGCTGGAAACACCATATATTTT. It encodes CASNPNIDRAGNTIYF.

The rearrangement uses TRBV19 and TRBJ2-3; D gene uncertain. The germline V gene has CDR1 LNHDA and CDR2 SQIVND (reference sequence). Trimming took 1 base from V and 5 from J, leaving 4 bases between them. The CDR3 extends over 12 amino acids. Here the CDR3 DNA reads TGTGCCAGTAGTATAGGAGGAGATACGCAGTATTTT. It translates to CASSIGGDTQYF.

This clone showed up just a few times. The chain combines TRBV6-1 with TRBJ1-2; D is undetermined. The CDR3 contains 13 residues. Germline loops: CDR1 MNHNS, CDR2 SASEGT. Trimming shortened V by 3 bases and J by 5 bases, and 10 bases separated the two germline ends. The CDR3 DNA sequence: TGTGCCAGCAGTGATAACAGCGGGTATGGCTACACCTTC. Amino acids: CASSDNSGYGYTF.

This chain joins TRBV3-1 (or the pseudogene TRBV3-2) and TRBJ2-7; tentative D call: TRBD2 (5 bases). The length of the CDR3 is 12 residues. Trimming took 4 bases from V and 3 from J, leaving 7 bases between them. The germline gives CDR1 LGHDT, CDR2 YNNKEL (reference sequence). The CDR3 loop reads CASSPGLYEQYF. The CDR3 DNA follows: TGTGCCAGCAGCCCCGGACTCTACGAGCAGTACTTC.

This chain connects TRBV6-5 to TRBJ1-1, with TRBD1 matching over 12 bases. The germline CDR1 and CDR2 sequences are MNHEY and SVGAGI. With V trimmed by 5 bases and J by 5 bases, 3 bases remained unmatched. The CDR3 sequence is 14 residues long. The CDR3 reads CASSMGQGATEAFF. CDR3 sequence (DNA): TGTGCCAGCAGTATGGGACAGGGGGCGACTGAAGCTTTCTTT.

V gene TRBV27 combines with J gene TRBJ1-1; 7 positions match TRBD1. V was pared by 8 bases and J by 4 bases, with 7 bases of the junction left unmatched. This CDR3 comprises 13 residues. Germline V gives CDR1 MNHEY, CDR2 SMNVEV (reference sequence). CDR3 bases: TGTGCCAGCCGCAGGACAGGCGGCACTGAAGCTTTCTTT. It specifies CASRRTGGTEAFF.

The chain employs TRBV11-2 and TRBJ2-2; D not resolved. V lost 4 bases to trimming and J lost 6 bases, with 12 bases between them. The CDR3 length is 14 residues. CDR1 and CDR2 (germline): SGHAT, FQNNGV. CDR3: CASSYQRQAGELFF. CDR3 sequence (DNA): TGTGCCAGCAGCTACCAACGCCAGGCCGGGGAGCTGTTTTTT.